Each of the 14 T cell receptor beta chains below was sequenced from the same sample in a study of cytomegalovirus exposure and HLA in healthy donors. The primer mix had 60 Vbeta and 13 Jbeta primers. The protocol was immunoSEQ multiplex PCR, while the TCRdb copy is restricted to in-frame clones and leaves out a portion. The sample includes around 100,000 clones, more than 60% of them seen just once. Specimen: PBMCs. The receptor source for this set is a man aged 30 to 39 in good health and CMV-seronegative.

The chain is built from TRBV29-1 and TRBJ2-3, with a weak D call TRBD2 (6 bases). The CDR3 contains 15 residues. CDR1 is SQVTM, CDR2 ANQGSEA, per germline. V dropped 4 bases and J dropped 2 bases, with 16 bases sitting between them. In nucleotides, the CDR3 is TGCAGCGTTGGGAGAGGGACTCCAGACACAGATACGCAGTATTTT. Residues: CSVGRGTPDTDTQYF.

The rearrangement uses TRBV11-1 and TRBJ2-5; D gene uncertain. Germline V gene data show CDR1 as SGHAT and CDR2 as FQDESV (reference sequence). There are 11 residues in the CDR3. The V end lost 5 bases, the J end lost 3 bases, and 4 bases lay between the germline ends. The CDR3 protein is CASSREETQYF. In nucleotides, the CDR3 is TGTGCCAGCAGCCGAGAAGAGACCCAGTACTTC.

In its sample, this clone was seen a few times. The J gene is TRBJ2-1, the V gene TRBV7-8; TRBD1 matches at 9 bases. The CDR3 contains 13 residues. The germline V gene has CDR1 SGHVS and CDR2 FQNEAQ. V was pared by 4 bases and J by 7 bases, with 2 bases of the junction left unmatched. The CDR3, as DNA: TGTGCCAGCAGCTCGGACAGGGGAAATGAGCAGTTCTTC. It specifies CASSSDRGNEQFF.

This clone was detected only a few times. The chain joins TRBV28 to TRBJ1-2, with 8 bases that match TRBD1. The CDR3 totals 14 residues. Per the germline V gene, CDR1 is MDHEN and CDR2 is SYDVKM. V shed 6 bases, J shed 8 bases, and the junction held 11 bases outside the gene matches. The CDR3 sequence: CASSQIRGREGYTF. The DNA of the CDR3 is TGTGCCAGCAGCCAGATCAGGGGGCGAGAAGGCTACACCTTC.

V usage is TRBV9 and J usage is TRBJ2-4; 8 nucleotides align to TRBD1. Germline V gene sequence: CDR1 SGDLS, CDR2 YYNGEE. V shed 0 bases and J 7 bases; nucleotides not matched to a gene: 6. This CDR3 contains 15 residues. The CDR3 loop reads CASSVAAGGGNIQYF. CDR3 nucleotide sequence: TGTGCCAGCAGCGTAGCGGCAGGGGGCGGGAACATTCAGTACTTC.

J is TRBJ1-3 and V is TRBV27; tentatively, D is TRBD1 (6 bases). This CDR3 spans 15 amino acids. Germline V gene lookup returns CDR1 MNHEY and CDR2 SMNVEV (reference sequence). Trimming stripped 5 bases from V and 0 bases from J, with 11 bases between. CDR3 sequence reads: CASSKDRFSGNTIYF. The CDR3, as DNA: TGTGCCAGCAGTAAGGACAGATTCTCTGGAAACACCATATATTTT.

The CDR3 loop is CASSRLAGGSYEQYF. The CDR3 DNA reads as TGTGCCAGCAGTCGACTAGCGGGGGGTTCCTACGAGCAGTACTTC. This chain uses TRBV27 with TRBJ2-7; TRBD2 matches at 13 bases. The germline V gene encodes CDR1 MNHEY and CDR2 SMNVEV (reference sequence). This CDR3 spans 15 amino acids. Trimming took 5 bases from V and 1 from J; bases not matched to a gene: 2.

This clone showed up just once. The genes are TRBV29-1 and TRBJ1-2; no reliable D call. The V gene lost 3 bases and the J gene lost 0 bases, with 11 bases spanning the gap. Germline assignment: CDR1 SQVTM and CDR2 ANQGSEA. This CDR3 has 14 residues. CDR3: CSVDTARANYGYTF. The CDR3 bases are TGCAGCGTTGACACGGCGAGGGCTAACTATGGCTACACCTTC.

CDR3 nucleotides: TGTGCCAGTAGTTGGCGAGTCGGGGGTGGAAATCAGCCCCAGCATTTT. Translating gives CASSWRVGGGNQPQHF. The chain couples TRBV19 to TRBJ1-5, with a tentative D call TRBD1 (5 bases). Germline loops: CDR1 LNHDA, CDR2 SQIVND (reference sequence). There are 16 residues in the CDR3. Trimming stripped 5 bases from V and 4 bases from J, with 18 bases between.

V gene TRBV6-5 combines with J gene TRBJ2-5; 7 bases are a match to TRBD2. V shed 0 bases and J 2 bases; nucleotides not matched to a gene: 0. The CDR3 loop spans 14 amino acids. Germline V gene sequence: CDR1 MNHEY, CDR2 SVGAGI. DNA for the CDR3: TGTGCCAGCAGTTACTCGGGGGGGCAAGAGACCCAGTACTTC. It is translated as CASSYSGGQETQYF.

This clone has a handful of counts. The CDR3 here is CASSRRPRDRVVGTEAFF. As DNA, the CDR3 is TGTGCCAGCAGCAGACGCCCACGGGACAGGGTTGTTGGTACTGAAGCTTTCTTT. The chain employs TRBV21-1 and TRBJ1-1; no check of the table's D call, TRBD1, against the DNA was made. TRBV21-1 is shown as a pseudogene. The CDR3 has 18 amino acids.

The chain links TRBV6-5 to TRBJ2-7; a possible D gene is TRBD2 (5 bases). CDR1 is MNHEY and CDR2 is SVGAGI in the germline V gene. V was pared by 5 bases and J by 9 bases, with 20 bases between. This CDR3 comprises 14 residues. The chain's CDR3 is CASSPLFTQEGQYF. As DNA, the CDR3 is TGTGCCAGCAGTCCCCTTTTTACCCAAGAGGGGCAGTACTTC.

The chain employs TRBV27 and TRBJ2-7; 12 bases are a match to TRBD1. Germline loops: CDR1 MNHEY, CDR2 SMNVEV (reference sequence). The CDR3 runs to 20 residues. V lost 6 bases and J lost 0; bases outside the gene matches: 18. The CDR3 DNA reads as TGTGCCAGCAGCCGGGACAGGGGGCGGTTTAATCGGCGGGACTCCTACGAGCAGTACTTC. It is translated as CASSRDRGRFNRRDSYEQYF.

The V and J genes are TRBV14 and TRBJ2-7, with a tentative D call TRBD1 (6 bases). CDR1 and CDR2 from the germline V gene are SGHDN and FVKESK. The CDR3 contains 15 residues. Trimming shortened V by 1 base and J by 1 base, and 11 bases separated the two germline ends. The CDR3 DNA reads TGTGCCAGCAGCCAAGCCAGGGGACGTTCCTACGAGCAGTACTTC. Amino acid sequence: CASSQARGRSYEQYF.